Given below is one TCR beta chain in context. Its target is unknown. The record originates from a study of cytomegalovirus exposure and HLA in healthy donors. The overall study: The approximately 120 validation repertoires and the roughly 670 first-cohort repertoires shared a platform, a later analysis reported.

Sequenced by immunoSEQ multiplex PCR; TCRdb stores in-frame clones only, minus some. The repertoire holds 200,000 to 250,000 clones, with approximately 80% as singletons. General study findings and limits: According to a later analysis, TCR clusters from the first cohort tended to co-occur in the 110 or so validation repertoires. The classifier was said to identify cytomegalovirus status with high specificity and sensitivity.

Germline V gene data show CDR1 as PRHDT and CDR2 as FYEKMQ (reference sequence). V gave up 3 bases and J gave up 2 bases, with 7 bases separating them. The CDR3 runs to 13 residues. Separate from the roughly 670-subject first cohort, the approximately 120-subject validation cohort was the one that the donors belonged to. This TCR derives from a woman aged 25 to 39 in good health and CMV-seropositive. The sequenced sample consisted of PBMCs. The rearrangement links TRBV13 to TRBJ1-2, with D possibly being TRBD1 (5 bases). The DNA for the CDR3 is TGTGCCAGCAGCTTGGGGGTCAACTATGGCTACACCTTC. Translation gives CASSLGVNYGYTF.